Reported below is one TCR beta chain. Its antigen remains unidentified. There are no base qualities to consult, and no much larger clone falls within one base. Counted from cysteine to phenylalanine, this CDR3 has 16 amino acids. CDR3 DNA only is kept here, 48 bases in frame from base 1. Sequences MDHEN (CDR1) and SYDVKM (CDR2) are obtained from the germline V gene. V ends up 6 bases short and J 5 bases short, with an unmatched junction base count of 12. These data belong to a study of shared clonotypes between healthy human individuals (TCRdb year 2020). Turning to the overall study: The cohort included three men and a couple of women between 18 and 49 years of age. Different laboratories and diverse techniques were used to prepare libraries and sequence TCR repertoires, to increase sequencing depth and limit assay-specific biases. Leukapheresis yielded between about 0.94 and 9.5 billion PBMCs per donor. To estimate repertoire size and how much clonotypes are shared between individuals, the study performed deep sequencing of blood TCR repertoires from roughly five healthy adults. For each donor, CD4 naive and CD4 memory were each run on three plates, CD8 naive on two plates, and CD8 memory on one plate. Beyond this particular receptor, the publication reports: Sharing across several donors was observed for around 5% of naive CD4, over 3% of naive CD8, roughly 2.4% of memory CD4, and approximately 0.41% of memory CD8 clonotypes. Higher generation probabilities were observed for clonotypes shared by all four sorted-subset donors than for non-shared clonotypes. Even with the large sequencing depth, rarefaction of the sorted-subset datasets indicated that sequencing was incomplete. Only blood was sampled, and tissue TCR repertoires likely differ from those in blood. Because the study included a small number of donors, the genetic and exposure-history diversity represented was limited. Estimated clonotype richness was generally larger for naive than for memory subsets. Based on pairwise subsampling, the degree of clonotype sharing among donors was expected to be affected by sequencing depth.

Using the deep immunoSEQ assay, TCR CDR3 regions were amplified from genomic DNA by multiplex PCR. For each cell subset, the extracted genomic DNA was distributed evenly across all wells of several immunoSEQ 96-well plates, and each plate served as one replicate. For sorted subsets, each replicate PCR was loaded with 200 ng genomic DNA, equivalent to some 31,000 T cell genomes. Purified libraries were quantified with a Qubit 3.0 fluorometer, sized on a Bioanalyzer 2100, and re-quantified with the KAPA Library Quantification kit. Every immunoSEQ 96-well plate was sequenced on a dedicated single-read 150-cycle Illumina NextSeq 550 flow cell. The published analysis was carried out like this. Because the immunoSEQ output included only junctional sequences and no quality scores, the filtering could not be the same as the filtering used for full-length reads. Sequences were annotated with PyIR, a Python wrapper for IgBLAST v1.9, and V/J genes and CDR3 were assigned using IMGT germline references. Any read was removed if the V/J assignment was weak (E-value above 1e-6), the CDR3 was missing, or the read contained stop codons, out-of-frame junctions, or ambiguous translated residues. V3J clonotypes were defined as sequences sharing an identical inferred V gene, J gene, and CDR3 amino acid sequence. The percentage overlap between two repertoires was calculated by dividing the number of shared unique clonotypes by the size of the smaller repertoire. Richness of each repertoire was evaluated using RTK rarefaction, the Chao1 estimator, and Recon v2.1 estimates of unobserved clonotypes. Generation probabilities for all TCRbeta clonotypes obtained by the gDNA method from a handful of donors were computed using OLGA. TCRdb carries this immuneACCESS record with in-frame sequences only. Its versions omit some clonotypes, under half of them owing to an unresolved V gene in the studies checked, with the rest unexplained. D and trimming were read from the DNA, whereas the V and J calls and clone size are those reported in that table. The sample yields some 200,000 clones; 90% to 95% were counted once. About 0.067% of the sample belongs to the ten largest clones.

The donors were healthy, HIV-negative adults who had no recently reported acute infections or vaccinations. Every donor was a Caucasian adult living in Nashville, Tennessee, USA. Magnetic negative selection was used to enrich CD4+ T cells, after which naive cells were positively selected on CD45RA and the negative fraction became the memory subset. Blood was collected by leukapheresis, and PBMCs were isolated by Ficoll-Histopaque density gradient centrifugation and then cryopreserved in liquid nitrogen vapor phase. Analytical flow cytometry was used to check the purity and quantity of each magnetically sorted T cell population. From each sorted fraction, genomic DNA was isolated and quantified by UV absorbance on a Nanodrop 2000c.

This clonotype originated in a woman under 40 in good health. This chain joins TRBV28 to TRBJ2-3; a stretch of 9 junction bases matches TRBD2. The specimen sequenced was naive CD4+ T cells sorted from blood. The meaning of the sample's cell subset or site label: CD45RA+ positively selected. The DNA is TGTGCCAGCAGCCCTCGGGGCGGGAGGGCCAGAGATACGCAGTATTTT. Its coded protein is CASSPRGGRARDTQYF.